This is a list of T cell receptor beta chains from one sample in a study of T cell responses to AZD1222 COVID-19 vaccine. Sequenced by immunoSEQ multiplex PCR; TCRdb stores in-frame clones only, minus some. The table lists around 140,000 clones, more than 85% of them singletons, with about 5.1% in the top ten. The sequencing used peripheral blood, collected on day 0 of AZD1222 vaccination. These receptors were taken from an adult in good health. Both conserved end residues are part of each CDR3. The order of the fields is J gene, D gene, V gene, clone size, CDR3 DNA, CDR3 protein. D genes are given only for firm matches. Not every row has a clone size; where given, it reads once, few, many or a size class.

>TRBJ1-4|-|TRBV5-1|once
TGCGCCAGCAGCCCCCTGGTGGGGGAAAAACTGTTTTTT
CASSPLVGEKLFF
>TRBJ2-7|TRBD1|TRBV11-2|-
TGTGCCAGCAGCCCAGGACAGGGGCCAAACTTC
CASSPGQGPNF
>TRBJ2-3|TRBD2|TRBV10-2|-
TGCGCCAGCAGTGGTCGGGGAGGGCCTACGCAGTATTTT
CASSGRGGPTQYF
>TRBJ2-2|-|TRBV19|-
TGTGCCAGTAGTATTAATAAGGGGCACGGGGAGCTGTTTTTT
CASSINKGHGELFF
>TRBJ1-2|-|TRBV9|-
TGTGCCAGCAGCGTAGGGTTGGCGGTTGGCTACACCTTC
CASSVGLAVGYTF
>TRBJ2-3|-|TRBV5-1|once
TGCGCCAGCAGCTTGTCAGACACAGATACGCAGTATTTT
CASSLSDTDTQYF
>TRBJ2-1|TRBD1|TRBV5-1|-
TGCGCCAGCAGAAAACAGGGGGCTTACAATGAGCAGTTCTTC
CASRKQGAYNEQFF
>TRBJ2-7|TRBD1|TRBV30|once
TGTGCCTGGAGTCTGGGACAGGGGGATTACGAGCAGTACTTC
CAWSLGQGDYEQYF
>TRBJ1-4|TRBD1|TRBV7-9|-
TGTGCCAGCAGCTTGTACAGGGGGTCGGGTGATGAAAAACTGTTTTTT
CASSLYRGSGDEKLFF
>TRBJ1-5|TRBD1|TRBV7-9|-
TGTGCCAGCAGCCGCTCGGGCAGGGGGTATCAGCCCCAGCATTTT
CASSRSGRGYQPQHF
>TRBJ2-1|-|TRBV11-3|-
TGTGCCAGCAGCTTAGGGATTAATGAGCAGTTCTTC
CASSLGINEQFF
>TRBJ1-2|-|TRBV7-9|few
TGTGCCAGCAGCTTGATTATAAACTATGGCTACACCTTC
CASSLIINYGYTF
>TRBJ2-5|TRBD2|TRBV7-8|-
TGTGCCAGCAGCTTTCACCGGACTAGCGGGAGAGGGGAGACCCAGTACTTC
CASSFHRTSGRGETQYF
>TRBJ1-1|-|TRBV9|-
TGTGCCAGCAGCCACGGGCGGAACACTGAAGCTTTCTTT
CASSHGRNTEAFF
>TRBJ2-2|TRBD1|TRBV4-2|-
TGTGCCAGCAGCCAAGATACAGGGGGCGCGGGCGGGGAGCTGTTTTTT
CASSQDTGGAGGELFF
>TRBJ2-3|-|TRBV11-2|once
TGTGCCAGCGGCCCAAACACAGATACGCAGTATTTT
CASGPNTDTQYF
>TRBJ2-2|-|TRBV11-3|-
TGTGCCAGCAGCGAAAACCCTCGGGGCAGCGGGGAGCTGTTTTTT
CASSENPRGSGELFF
>TRBJ1-1|TRBD1|TRBV18|-
TGTGCCAGCTCACCAGGGACAGGGGTCTTTAACACTGAAGCTTTCTTT
CASSPGTGVFNTEAFF
>TRBJ2-7|-|TRBV6-2/TRBV6-3|-
TGTGCCAGCAGTTACGGAGGTTTCTACGAGCAGTACTTC
CASSYGGFYEQYF
>TRBJ1-5|-|TRBV27|-
TGTGCCAGCAGTCAACAAGGAGGAGGTTATCAGCCCCAGCATTTT
CASSQQGGGYQPQHF